The next 3 T cell receptor beta chains were all read from a single sample in a study of blood T cells in healthy people across ages. Sample-barcoded 5' priming and a J-beta primer mix drove a second PCR of roughly 6 to 12 cycles. In TCRdb, the 5' RACE reads were re-called with MiXCR into one record per CDR3 protein. Among 710,000 or so distinct CDR3 sequences listed, about 34% were seen once. Sequencing was done on a sample of blood. These receptors all stem from a woman aged 80 or over in good health.

This clonotype was seen ten or more times. V is TRBV29-1 and J is TRBJ2-1; D could derive from TRBD1 or TRBD2 (5 bases each). Trimming shortened V by 5 bases and J by 0 bases, and 23 bases separated the two germline ends. CDR3 length equals 18 residues. CDR1 and CDR2 (germline): SQVTM, ANQGSEA. The CDR3 region has the DNA TGCAGCGTTTGGGGGATAAGTTCTCAAACGAGCTCCTACAATGAGCAGTTCTTC. Residues: CSVWGISSQTSSYNEQFF.

The chain couples TRBV6-1 to TRBJ2-1; tentative D call: TRBD1 (6 bases). The closer fit of TRBJ2-7 to the DNA end suggests the J call may be wrong. The CDR3 covers 15 residues. Germline V gives CDR1 MNHNS, CDR2 SASEGT. The CDR3 here is CASRQGSSSYNEQYF. The CDR3 coding sequence is TGTGCCAGCAGGCAGGGGTCCTCCTCCTACAATGAGCAGTACTTC.

This clonotype occurred a few times. The J gene is TRBJ2-2, the V gene TRBV6-2 or TRBV6-3; 13 bases agree with TRBD2. Germline V gene sequence: CDR1 MNHEY, CDR2 SVGEGT. The V gene end was trimmed by 5 bases and the J gene end by 8 bases; junction bases not matched to a gene: 8. There are 16 residues in the CDR3. The CDR3 loop reads CASSPWTSGGPGELFF. The CDR3 bases are TGTGCCAGCAGTCCCTGGACTAGCGGGGGTCCGGGGGAGCTGTTTTTT.